Shown below are 7 T cell receptor beta chains from a single sample sequenced in a study of T cells expressing NK-cell markers. TCRdb re-called the 5' RACE reads, yielding one record per CDR3 amino acid sequence without DNA. Its clone listing holds about half a million distinct CDR3 sequences. The source material was blood T cells: a sorted CD56 or NKG2C T cell subset, CD4+ or CD8+ T cells, or bulk PBMC T cells (not recorded which). The receptor set was obtained from a woman in her forties or fifties in good health.

This chain joins TRBV20-1 and TRBJ2-3; TCRdb proposes TRBD2, but this gene call is untestable without DNA. There are 16 residues in the CDR3. In germline, CDR1 is DFQATT, CDR2 SNEGSKA (reference sequence). The CDR3 protein is CSGRLAGGLGAGTQYF.

The CDR3 region is CATRGTSGRNEQFF. The chain has TRBV24-1 and TRBJ2-1; TCRdb calls TRBD2, which cannot be checked without DNA. CDR1 is KGHDR, CDR2 SFDVKD, per germline. The CDR3 runs to 14 residues.

V and J are TRBV9 and TRBJ2-3; TCRdb reports TRBD1, a call that lacks DNA to check it against. The germline V gene has CDR1 SGDLS and CDR2 YYNGEE. CDR3 length: 15 residues. This CDR3 reads CASSYRDRGTDTQYF.

This chain uses TRBV20-1 with TRBJ2-3; as DNA is missing, the TRBD2 call by TCRdb cannot be tested. The V gene's germline CDR1 is DFQATT and CDR2 SNEGSKA (reference sequence). The CDR3 is made up of 16 amino acids. CDR3 protein: CSARFSGKGGTDTQYF.

This sequence joins TRBV25-1 and TRBJ1-1; TCRdb returns TRBD1, unconfirmable since there is no DNA. Germline V gene sequence: CDR1 MGHDK, CDR2 SYGVNS. This CDR3 is built from 14 residues. CDR3 amino acids: CASSDEGPGTEAFF.

The rearrangement joins TRBV27 to TRBJ2-4; absent DNA, TCRdb's TRBD1 call cannot be checked. The CDR3 covers 15 residues. Looked up from germline, CDR1 is MNHEY and CDR2 is SMNVEV (reference sequence). The CDR3 protein is CASSGPGIAKNIQYF.

This sequence joins TRBV9 and TRBJ1-2. The CDR3 sequence is 14 residues long. From germline, CDR1 is SGDLS and CDR2 YYNGEE. The CDR3 loop reads CASSVADWGGKLTF.